This T cell receptor (beta chain) comes out of a study of blood T cell repertoires in COVID-19. Study-level information: Sample material is recorded as cDNA or gDNA derived from T cells, B-cell-depleted T cells, or PBMCs.

A single count supports this clone. Per the original data handling: Amplification with reference gene primers provided the estimates of nucleated cell counts. Data came from immunoSEQ multiplex PCR; TCRdb stores just in-frame clones and leaves some out. D and trimming were read from the DNA, whereas the V and J calls and clone size are those reported in that table. The sample holds about 280,000 clones, roughly 90% seen once. V trimming: 6 bases; J trimming: 8 bases; junction bases outside the gene matches: 9. CDR3 length: 15 residues. Germline V lookup: CDR1 MNHEY, CDR2 SMNVEV (reference sequence). Sequencing was performed on peripheral blood. J is TRBJ1-4 and V is TRBV27; TRBD1 matches 10 bases. The origin of this receptor is a man younger than 30 with active or convalescent COVID-19. The CDR3 loop is CASRGTGTGDEKLFF. CDR3 nucleotide sequence: TGTGCCAGCAGAGGAACGGGGACAGGGGACGAAAAACTGTTTTTT.